This T cell receptor (beta chain) was documented in a study of cytomegalovirus exposure and HLA in healthy donors (dated by TCRdb to the late 2010s). Background on the whole study: An earlier analysis of roughly 610 of the donors reported 276 Gb of sequence data and about 120 million unique TCR beta sequences obtained from about 170 million T cells. All discovery cohort repertoires had been generated on a single sequencing platform. Several DR-DQ haplotypes were treated as single units for association and clustering because of strong linkage in the cohort. The genetic ancestry cluster associated with self-reported Caucasian donors included roughly 84% of the roughly 410 genotyped donors. The aim of the study was to test whether cataloging public T cell receptors could identify signatures of past pathogen exposure. High-throughput TCR immunosequencing, statistical association of individual TCRs with disease status, and machine learning were combined to predict cytomegalovirus infection status. Genome-wide SNP genotypes for about 55% of the roughly 670 donors were used in a later genetic analysis, which treated that subset as a discovery cohort. Along with the roughly 670-subject first cohort, a separate validation cohort of over a hundred different subjects was used. The number of typed donors differed by locus: roughly 620-640 for A, B, C, DRB1 and DQB1; some 540 for DQA1; around 580 for DPA1; and about 450 for DPB1. Using immunosequencing, the study profiled T cell repertoires from some 670 subjects and related those repertoires to cytomegalovirus serostatus. To decide whether each TCR beta V gene segment behaved as functional or pseudogenic, an earlier analysis of 587 of the donors relied on high-throughput TCR beta sequencing. Among about 400 genotyped donors of the cohort, an average of around 250,000 unique TCR beta nucleotide sequences was sequenced per donor, of which about 18% were non-productive. In a later analysis, previously published TCR beta repertoires from 500 to 750 donors were re-analyzed and high-resolution HLA genotyping was added so that TCR occurrence patterns could be studied. Donor age, sex, ethnicity and CMV serostatus were collected together with the repertoire data. The later analysis used no new phenotypic data to find candidate immune exposures, relying instead on TCR beta sequences and their occurrence across donors. Approximately 310 gigabases of sequencing data and tens of millions of unique TCR sequences were included in an early release covering about 620 HLA-typed donors. Both class I and class II loci were covered by HLA typing, at four-digit resolution. Broader findings and caveats from the paper: In a later analysis, the rate of TCR association differed among HLA loci, with DRB1 alleles having the most associated TCRs and HLA-C alleles having the fewest. Strong co-occurrence of HLA alleles, especially DR and DQ, made assigning TCR associations to individual alleles difficult. A group of highly shared sequence variants was considered likely to be a technical artifact of the sequencing pipeline. A few of the identified cytomegalovirus-associated TCR beta chains were confirmed in vitro to be specific for cytomegalovirus antigens. According to a later genetic analysis, donors in an Asian-associated ancestry cluster had fewer N-insertions in productive TCRs than the roughly 700-donor mean. In this cohort, only TCR beta chains were sequenced, and detectable features were limited by the absence of alpha or paired-chain data. Roughly uniform sequencing depth across donors was assumed in presence/absence analyses, although this assumption may not hold. At a false discovery rate of 0.05, a later analysis linked under 20,000 TCR beta sequences to specific HLA alleles. Immune exposure information for the cohort was limited to CMV serostatus. According to a later analysis, most CMV-associated TCR beta chains appeared to be HLA-restricted, and the HLA associations seemed to be driven largely by CMV exposure. The study listed 164 TCR beta chains as associated with cytomegalovirus. HLA typing was unavailable for some donors at each locus, so association tests used only the typed subset. Because counts were too low, seventeen rarely observed V segments, including chromosome 9 orphons, were excluded from the earlier analysis of around 640 of the donors. The classifier was reported to diagnose cytomegalovirus status with high specificity and sensitivity in both the original cohort and the validation cohort. In a later genetic analysis, a missense DCLRE1C variant was associated with V-gene and J-gene trimming of TCR beta chains, and the association was replicated in an independent cohort. The authors suggested that the approach could potentially be generalized to other disease states and immunological phenotypes. Linkage disequilibrium might explain the correlated functional status among segregating V segments, but an unknown experimental factor could not be excluded. Most TCR sequences were seen in very few donors, while some public TCRs were found in many individuals. A further reported finding was that TCR beta sequences accurately predicted the HLA-A and HLA-B alleles for most subjects in the first cohort. Some IMGT-functional V segments, including TRBV6-2 and TRBV6-3, could not be told apart with the 87-base-pair reads, so those segments were excluded. A later analysis found that HLA-associated TCR beta chains were more clonally expanded and had lower generation probabilities than equally common non-associated chains. According to a later analysis, parvovirus B19, influenza, CMV and Epstein-Barr virus appeared linked to several top co-occurrence clusters. An earlier analysis of roughly 570 of the donors showed that most TCR beta V segments appeared in productive rearrangements either about 87% or about 30% of the time, which broadly matched IMGT annotations.

With respect to this clone: The antigen this receptor binds is unknown. Base quality data are lacking; no much larger clone is found one base away. The sample has other DNA sequences that encode this CDR3 too.

The cohort comprised 670 or so healthy bone marrow donors. At the time of sampling, all cohort members were nominally healthy, though unrecorded immune exposures were likely present. The donor tested CMV seronegative, placing the donor among the 350 to 400 seronegative members of the cohort. Each donor provided a peripheral blood sample, and peripheral blood mononuclear cells were used for TCR beta sequencing. Genomic DNA was extracted from the blood cell samples with the Qiagen DNeasy Blood Extraction Kit. Including the terminal cysteine and phenylalanine, the CDR3 comprises 13 residues. The read is trimmed to its CDR3 DNA, 39 bases read in frame from base 1. V was cut back by 2 bases and J by 4 bases, leaving a gap of 9 bases between them. Taken from the germline V gene, the CDR1 and CDR2 loops are SGHRS and YFSETQ. Libraries were built with the immunoSEQ multiplex PCR assay. The multiplex PCR relied on a mix of 60 forward primers for TCR Vbeta segments and 13 reverse primers for TCR Jbeta segments. A multiplex PCR assay on genomic DNA amplified the CDR3 region of rearranged TCR beta genes. Amplified TCR beta libraries were sequenced as 87-base-pair reads on the Illumina HiSeq System. The authors' analysis ran thus. Across the 670 or so repertoires, a later analysis counted 80 million or so unique TCR beta chains, 9 million to 14 million of which were shared by at least two donors. Raw reads were error-corrected and collapsed into unique sequences with a nearest-neighbor algorithm that merged closely related sequences to remove PCR and sequencing errors. V, D and J gene segments were assigned by aligning CDR3 sequences to IMGT reference sequences. For a sequence to be retained, a match of at least six nucleotides was required to both a V gene segment and a J gene segment. Rearrangements were classified as productive when the CDR3 lacked stop codons and remained in frame with V and J, and all other rearrangements were classified as non-productive. Following IMGT convention, CDR3 was defined as the stretch from the second conserved V-encoded cysteine to the conserved J-encoded phenylalanine. In an earlier analysis of around 600 of the donors, sequences lacking an unambiguous match to a single V gene segment were excluded. In an earlier analysis of a few hundred of the donors, V segments were called functional above 56.7% productive rearrangements and were called segregating when the between-donor standard deviation exceeded 5%. A statistical classification framework was built to diagnose cytomegalovirus status from the catalog of TCR beta chain sequences. In a later analysis, TCR nucleotide sequences were compared against IMGT/GENE-DB human TR gene sequences so that V and J genes could be assigned. A later analysis assigned CDR3 sequences and most-parsimonious VDJ recombination scenarios with the TCRdist pipeline. In a later analysis, each TCR beta chain was defined by its CDR3 amino acid sequence together with its V-gene family, and reads without a unique V-gene family were excluded. A later analysis removed several hundred highly shared, low-generation-probability nucleotide sequences to deal with suspected cross-contamination and a sequencing artifact. In a later analysis, a clonal expansion index was calculated for each public chain from normalized within-repertoire ranks of inferred template counts. In a later analysis, generation probabilities were computed with a VDJ recombination model fitted to out-of-frame rearrangements, and the resulting probabilities were checked against IGoR. Hypergeometric tests were used in a later analysis to score TCR-TCR, TCR-HLA and TCR-CMV co-occurrence, with a repertoire-size bias correction applied to the TCR pairs. A later analysis estimated false discovery rates by permuting HLA or CMV assignments 20 times. In a later analysis, co-occurring TCRs were grouped with DBSCAN, and TCRdist sequence similarity was added when clustering was performed within HLA-allele-positive subsets. For co-occurrence clustering, repertoires with fewer than 30,000 or more than 120,000 public chains were excluded, along with four to six repertoires with anomalous nucleotide sharing. The immuneACCESS repertoire file appears here via TCRdb, limited to in-frame rearrangements. These files lack a portion of the clones; in checked studies, under half of the deficit traces to unresolved V genes, and the cause of the others is not known. V and J calls and clone size are copied from that table; D and trimming were computed from the DNA. Within this sample are 200,000 to 250,000 clones, with approximately 80% of them counted one time only. Together, the top ten hold 1.5% to 2% of the sample.

Recombination connected TRBV5-1 to TRBJ2-5; TRBD1 is perhaps the D gene, given 6 matching bases. Specimen: PBMCs. The sequence derives from a man aged 45 to 65 in good health and CMV-seronegative. In nucleotides, the sequence is TGCGCCAGCAGCTTACAGGGAAGAGAGACCCAGTACTTC. Its translation is CASSLQGRETQYF.